The source of this TCR beta chain is a study of T cells in Graves' hyperthyroidism and ophthalmopathy. There are a few counts of this clonotype. The CDR3 regions of TCR beta were amplified from RNA transcripts. The study used the HTBI primer set for a first-round RT-PCR of the TCR CDR3. TCRdb itself ran the multiplex PCR reads through MiXCR, one entry per CDR3 protein. This sample has fewer than 450,000 distinct CDR3 sequences, with 11% to 15% found just once. This clonotype was sampled from a man over 45 with Graves' ophthalmopathy. Sequenced sample: blood.

The CDR3 spells CASSLNIQYF. The CDR3 region has the DNA TGTGCCAGCTCCCTGAACATTCAGTACTTC. The rearrangement links TRBV6-1 to TRBJ2-4, with D hard to call. Deletions cut 8 bases from V and 7 bases from J, with 6 bases between. Germline CDR1 is MNHNS and CDR2 is SASEGT. This CDR3 contains 10 residues.